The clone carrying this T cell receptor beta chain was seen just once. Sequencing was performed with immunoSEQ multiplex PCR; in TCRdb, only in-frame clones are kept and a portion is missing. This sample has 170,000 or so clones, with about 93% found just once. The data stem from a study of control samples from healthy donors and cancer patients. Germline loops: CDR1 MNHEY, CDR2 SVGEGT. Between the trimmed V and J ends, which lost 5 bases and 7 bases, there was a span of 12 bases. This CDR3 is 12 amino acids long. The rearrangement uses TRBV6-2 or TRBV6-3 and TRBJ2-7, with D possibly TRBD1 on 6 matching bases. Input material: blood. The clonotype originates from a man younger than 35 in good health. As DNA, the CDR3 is TGTGCCAGCAGTCAAAACAGGGTTGAGCAGTACTTC. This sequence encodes CASSQNRVEQYF.